This T cell receptor beta chain was sequenced for a study of T cell changes during pregnancy in multiple sclerosis. Germline trimming cut 4 bases from V and 7 bases from J; bases unmatched to any gene: 4. CDR3 length equals 13 residues. CDR1 is SGHNT and CDR2 is YYREEE in the germline V gene (reference sequence). Libraries were prepared by immunoSEQ multiplex PCR; TCRdb keeps only in-frame clonotypes and omits some of them. The sample records 55,000 to 95,000 clones, around 90% being singletons. Material: peripheral blood, obtained in the second trimester of pregnancy. This chain connects TRBV5-4 to TRBJ1-4, with 7 nucleotides matching TRBD1. The TCR was taken from a female donor in good health, enrolled as a control in a pregnancy study. The CDR3 sequence: CASSPRTGEKLFF. The CDR3 bases are TGTGCCAGCAGCCCCCGGACAGGTGAAAAACTGTTTTTT.